The clone carrying this TCR beta chain was seen only once. The data are from a study of OX40 agonist ivuxolimab in advanced cancers. V was pared by 4 bases and J by 5 bases, with 4 bases of the junction left unmatched. This CDR3 is built from 14 residues. Germline CDR1 and CDR2: LNHDA and SQIVND (reference sequence). Produced via immunoSEQ multiplex PCR; TCRdb's table is partial and in-frame only. Counted here are around 38,000 clones, approximately 72% occurring once; the ten biggest clones make up over 10%. The receptor was isolated from an adult with an advanced solid tumor such as melanoma, head and neck, liver or kidney cancer. The chain has TRBV19 and TRBJ2-5; 10 nucleotides match TRBD1. This specimen consisted of CD4+ or CD8+ T cells sorted from blood, obtained in a trial of the OX40 agonist ivuxolimab. The CDR3 coding sequence is TGTGCCAGTAGTAGGACAGGGGGAGAGGAGACCCAGTACTTC. It is translated as CASSRTGGEETQYF.